The 27 T cell receptor beta chains in this list originate from one sample, sequenced in a study of shared clonotypes between healthy human individuals (TCRdb year 2020). CD8 naive samples consisted of CD45RO-negative cells that were positively selected for CCR7, yielding a CD45RA+CCR7+ population without TemRA cells. The method was the immunoSEQ multiplex PCR assay. TCRdb provides this immuneACCESS table in a form limited to in-frame rearrangements. Some clones are lacking; in checked studies, under half of them reflect an unresolved V gene, and why the rest are absent is not known. The sample profile shows some 600,000 clones; about 96% of them were found once. Clones ranked in the top ten supply about 0.11% of the sample. The sequenced sample consisted of naive CD8+ T cells sorted from blood. Interpreted using the paper, the cell subset or site label stands for: CD45RA+CCR7+. The receptors originated from a woman aged 25 to 45 in good health.

The chain combines TRBV19 with TRBJ2-7, with unresolved D. V was pared by 3 bases and J by 6 bases, with 12 bases between. Germline-derived CDR1 and CDR2 are LNHDA and SQIVND (reference sequence). The CDR3 has 13 amino acids. Here the CDR3 reads CASSIMAFREQYF. CDR3 sequence (DNA): TGTGCCAGTAGTATTATGGCTTTCCGCGAGCAGTACTTC.

V is TRBV7-9 and J is TRBJ2-2; D is ambiguous. Trimming pared 5 bases from V and 6 bases from J, leaving 16 bases between. CDR1 and CDR2 (germline): SEHNR, FQNEAQ (reference sequence). The CDR3 runs to 15 residues. CDR3 bases: TGTGCCAGCAGCCCACTATGGGTCGAGGCCGGGGAGCTGTTTTTT. It specifies CASSPLWVEAGELFF.

The chain combines TRBV19 with TRBJ1-2, with 9 bases matching TRBD1. Germline CDR1 is LNHDA and CDR2 is SQIVND (reference sequence). J gave up 3 bases and V 9 bases, and 14 bases lay outside the gene matches. This CDR3 contains 16 residues. CDR3 DNA sequence: TGTGCCAGCCAGTTTACCGGGACAGGGTTCGACTATGGCTACACCTTC. Amino acids: CASQFTGTGFDYGYTF. Drawing the rest from reference TRBV19 and TRBJ1-2, the complete variable domain is DGGITQSPKYLFRKEGQNVTLSCEQNLNHDAMYWYRQDPGQGLRLIYYSQIVNDFQKGDIAEGYSVSREKKESFPLTVTSAQKNPTAFYLCASQFTGTGFDYGYTFGSGTRLTVV.

V gene TRBV2 combines with J gene TRBJ1-5, with D perhaps matching TRBD1 (6 bases). The CDR3 is 15 amino acids. The V gene's germline CDR1 is SNHLY and CDR2 FYNNEI. Trimming shortened V by 6 bases and J by 4 bases, and 16 bases separated the two germline ends. In nucleotides, the CDR3 is TGTGCCAGCAGGGGGGCCAGGTCGTCGAATCAGCCCCAGCATTTT. Amino acid sequence: CASRGARSSNQPQHF.

This clone came up once. The CDR3 region is CSARASRGYTF. The CDR3 DNA is TGCAGTGCTAGGGCCAGTCGGGGCTACACCTTC. The gene calls are TRBV20-1 and TRBJ1-2; D unresolved. CDR3 size: 11 residues. CDR1 and CDR2 (germline): DFQATT, SNEGSKA (reference sequence). V dropped 3 bases and J dropped 8 bases, with 10 bases sitting between them.

Of note for this clone: Other DNA sequences of this sample code for an identical CDR3. The chain uses TRBV19 and TRBJ1-1; D uncertain. The CDR3 consists of 13 residues. CDR1 is LNHDA, CDR2 SQIVND, per germline (reference sequence). V was pared by 3 bases and J by 1 base, with 6 bases between. In DNA, the CDR3 is TGTGCCAGTAGTATCCTGGAGAACACTGAAGCTTTCTTT. Encoded protein: CASSILENTEAFF.

The chain joins TRBV6-1 to TRBJ2-7; 12 positions agree with TRBD2. Germline CDR1 is MNHNS and CDR2 is SASEGT. V was pared by 7 bases and J by 4 bases, with 5 bases of the junction left unmatched. The CDR3 runs to 14 residues. The CDR3 DNA reads TGTGCCAGCATCCCACTAGCGGGAGGTTACGAGCAGTACTTC. Amino acids: CASIPLAGGYEQYF.

This clone appeared a single time. The chain is built from TRBV20-1 and TRBJ2-3, with 7 bases aligning to TRBD2. Looked up from germline, CDR1 is DFQATT and CDR2 is SNEGSKA (reference sequence). CDR3 size: 11 residues. The DNA of the CDR3 is TGCTCCAAGCCAGCGGGGGATACGCAGTATTTT. Translated: CSKPAGDTQYF.

The gene calls are TRBV27 and TRBJ1-5; tentatively, D is TRBD1 (6 bases). This CDR3 comprises 15 residues. Deletions cut 5 bases from V and 1 base from J, with 12 bases between. CDR1 and CDR2 (germline): MNHEY, SMNVEV (reference sequence). CDR3 loop: CASSTTGFSNQPQHF. CDR3 DNA sequence: TGTGCCAGCAGTACAACAGGGTTCAGCAATCAGCCCCAGCATTTT.

This chain links TRBV5-6 with TRBJ2-1; 15 bases match TRBD2. The CDR3 totals 15 residues. CDR1 is SGHDT, CDR2 YYEEEE, per germline. The V segment lost 5 bases and the J segment 4 bases; nucleotides outside the gene matches: 1. Here the CDR3 reads CASSGLAGGYNEQFF. The CDR3, as DNA: TGTGCCAGCAGTGGACTAGCGGGAGGGTACAATGAGCAGTTCTTC. The whole variable domain, filled in from reference TRBV5-6 and TRBJ2-1, reads DAGVTQSPTHLIKTRGQQVTLRCSPKSGHDTVSWYQQALGQGPQFIFQYYEEEERQRGNFPDRFSGHQFPNYSSELNVNALLLGDSALYLCASSGLAGGYNEQFFGPGTRLTVL.

The genes are TRBV28 and TRBJ2-1; D gene unclear. This CDR3 is 14 amino acids long. In germline, CDR1 is MDHEN, CDR2 SYDVKM. Trimming removed 7 bases at V and 9 bases at J, with 19 bases between. Written as DNA, the CDR3 is TGTGCCAGCATGGTCACGTCTAGAATTGGTGAGCAGTTCTTC. It encodes CASMVTSRIGEQFF.

The V and J genes are TRBV19 and TRBJ2-1, with TRBD2 as a possible D gene (6 bases). V was cut by 5 bases and J by 5 bases, with 13 bases left in between. Germline V gene data show CDR1 as LNHDA and CDR2 as SQIVND (reference sequence). CDR3 length: 14 amino acids. The CDR3 DNA follows: TGTGCCAGTAGTTCATTCGGGGGAGACAATGAGCAGTTCTTC. It specifies CASSSFGGDNEQFF.

This chain connects TRBV30 to TRBJ1-2; 7 positions match TRBD1. The germline gives CDR1 GTSNPN, CDR2 SVGIG (reference sequence). The CDR3 has 13 residues. V dropped 3 bases and J dropped 5; count of bases not matched to a gene: 6. The CDR3 coding sequence is TGTGCCTGGAGCGTGGGACAGATTTATGGCTACACCTTC. This gives the protein CAWSVGQIYGYTF.

This chain joins TRBV28 and TRBJ1-3, with unresolved D. CDR3 length: 17 residues. The germline V and J ends were trimmed by 6 bases and 3 bases, with 21 bases remaining between them. Germline V CDR1 and CDR2: MDHEN, SYDVKM. CDR3 coding DNA: TGTGCCAGCAGCGGGTCCCTAACTGAGAGGGTTGGAAACACCATATATTTT. Amino acid sequence: CASSGSLTERVGNTIYF.

On this clone itself: This sample also contains other DNA sequences that code for the same CDR3. This sequence joins TRBV11-2 and TRBJ2-7, with 11 bases matching TRBD2. Trimming cost V 4 bases and J 3 bases; bases outside gene matches: 2. The CDR3 covers 14 residues. Germline values: CDR1 SGHAT, CDR2 FQNNGV. The CDR3 region is CASSSGTSGYEQYF. The CDR3, as DNA: TGTGCCAGCAGCTCTGGGACTAGCGGCTACGAGCAGTACTTC. Full variable domain (rest looked up from reference TRBV11-2 and TRBJ2-7): EAGVAQSPRYKIIEKRQSVAFWCNPISGHATLYWYQQILGQGPKLLIQFQNNGVVDDSQLPKDRFSAERLKGVDSTLKIQPAKLEDSAVYLCASSSGTSGYEQYFGPGTRLTVT.

This clone was seen a few times. This chain connects TRBV6-5 to TRBJ1-5, with 12 bases matching TRBD1. The CDR3 length is 15 residues. The J segment lost 6 bases and the V segment lost 5 bases, leaving 5 bases of the junction unmatched. Germline V gene data show CDR1 as MNHEY and CDR2 as SVGAGI. The CDR3 DNA follows: TGTGCCAGCAGTCAAGGGACAGGGGGCTCTCAGCCCCAGCATTTT. Encoded protein: CASSQGTGGSQPQHF.

The genes are TRBV7-6 and TRBJ2-2; 11 nucleotides line up with TRBD2. J lost 4 bases, V lost 3 bases, and 4 bases had no gene match. The CDR3 sequence is 16 residues long. Germline V lookup: CDR1 SGHVS, CDR2 FNYEAQ. The CDR3 loop is CASSFILAGATGELFF. The CDR3 DNA reads TGTGCCAGCAGCTTCATACTAGCGGGAGCCACCGGGGAGCTGTTTTTT.

The chain links TRBV28 to TRBJ2-2; tentatively, D is TRBD1 (5 bases). CDR3 length: 13 amino acids. Between the trimmed V and J ends, which lost 8 bases and 8 bases, there was a span of 15 bases. Germline CDR1 reads MDHEN; CDR2 reads SYDVKM. This chain's CDR3 is CASAGLGNGELFF. The CDR3 DNA is TGTGCCAGCGCAGGGTTGGGTAATGGGGAGCTGTTTTTT.

This chain connects TRBV28 to TRBJ2-3, with 13 positions matching TRBD2. Per germline, CDR1 MDHEN and CDR2 SYDVKM. The CDR3 runs 17 residues. V shed 4 bases and J 6 bases; nucleotides not matched to a gene: 10. CDR3 protein: CASSSPRTSGSPDTQYF. CDR3 DNA sequence: TGTGCCAGCAGTTCCCCGAGGACTAGCGGGAGCCCCGATACGCAGTATTTT.

This chain links TRBV25-1 with TRBJ1-1, with D tentatively TRBD1 (5 bases). Germline CDR1 and CDR2: MGHDK and SYGVNS. This CDR3 comprises 15 residues. The V and J ends lost 0 bases and 4 bases respectively, with 12 bases between them. DNA of the CDR3: TGTGCCAGCAGTGAATATGAGGGGTCGGGCACTGAAGCTTTCTTT. As protein: CASSEYEGSGTEAFF.

The gene calls are TRBV4-2 and TRBJ2-2; 10 nucleotides line up with TRBD2. The V gene's germline CDR1 is LGHNA and CDR2 YNFKEQ. The CDR3 totals 17 residues. V shed 3 bases and J 5 bases; nucleotides not matched to a gene: 9. Here the CDR3 DNA reads TGTGCCAGCAGCCAGAATCTAGCGGGAGAAGGTACCGGGGAGCTGTTTTTT. As protein: CASSQNLAGEGTGELFF.

On this clone: This may arise from a read error, as a much more abundant clone is one base away. Other DNA sequences from this sample encode an identical CDR3 as well. The chain is built from TRBV19 and TRBJ2-7; 8 nucleotides align to TRBD1. CDR3 length: 14 amino acids. The J segment lost 3 bases and the V segment lost 5 bases, leaving 6 bases of the junction unmatched. Germline V gene data show CDR1 as LNHDA and CDR2 as SQIVND (reference sequence). This CDR3 reads CASSAGTGGYEQYF. The CDR3 nucleotides read TGTGCCAGTAGTGCCGGGACAGGAGGCTACGAGCAGTACTTC.

This rearrangement joins TRBV15 to TRBJ1-5; 7 positions match TRBD1. From germline, CDR1 is LNHNV and CDR2 YYDKDF (reference sequence). The ends lost 8 bases at V and 4 bases at J; junction bases unmatched: 14. The CDR3 sequence is 16 residues long. CDR3 amino acids: CATGNEPGTANQPQHF. In nucleotides, the CDR3 is TGTGCCACCGGAAATGAACCCGGGACAGCTAATCAGCCCCAGCATTTT.

This rearrangement joins TRBV19 to TRBJ1-4, with D perhaps matching TRBD1 (5 bases). V was shortened by 4 bases and J by 3 bases, with 12 bases between the two germline ends. The CDR3 totals 15 residues. Germline-derived CDR1 and CDR2 are LNHDA and SQIVND (reference sequence). The CDR3 DNA is TGTGCCAGTAGTAGAGGCGGGACCTCTAATGAAAAACTGTTTTTT. Amino acids: CASSRGGTSNEKLFF.

This chain joins TRBV25-1 and TRBJ1-2, with unresolved D. Germline CDR1 reads MGHDK; CDR2 reads SYGVNS. The CDR3 is 11 amino acids. V gave up 4 bases and J gave up 7 bases, with 7 bases separating them. In nucleotides, the CDR3 is TGTGCCAGCAGTGGCCCGGGTGGCTACACCTTC. Translated: CASSGPGGYTF.

In nucleotides, the CDR3 is TGTGCCAGCAGTTGGAGTTCTAATGAAAAACTGTTTTTT. It codes for CASSWSSNEKLFF. J is TRBJ1-4 and V is TRBV28; D is unresolved. The germline CDR1 and CDR2 sequences are MDHEN and SYDVKM. CDR3 size: 13 residues. Trimming took 4 bases from V and 3 from J, leaving 6 bases between them.

The chain recombines TRBV7-9 with TRBJ1-1; D is ambiguous. This CDR3 contains 12 residues. V lost 1 base, J lost 6 bases, and 6 bases lay in between. Germline CDR1 is SEHNR and CDR2 is FQNEAQ (reference sequence). CDR3 amino acids: CASSLGSAEAFF. CDR3 in DNA: TGTGCCAGCAGCTTAGGTAGCGCTGAAGCTTTCTTT.